Following are 19 T cell receptor beta chains from one sample sequenced in a study of T cell responses to AZD1222 COVID-19 vaccine. Profiling relied on immunoSEQ multiplex PCR, and the TCRdb table lists in-frame clones only, not all of them. Among tens of thousands of clones listed, less than 95% were seen once. Source: peripheral blood, taken 28 days after the second AZD1222 dose. These receptor sequences come from an adult who received the AZD1222 COVID-19 vaccine.

The rearrangement links TRBV3-1 (or the pseudogene TRBV3-2) to TRBJ1-2; the D gene is possibly TRBD1 (6 bases). The length of the CDR3 is 18 residues. Germline CDR1 reads LGHDT; CDR2 reads YNNKEL (reference sequence). Trimming removed 0 bases at V and 2 bases at J, with 19 bases between. DNA of the CDR3: TGTGCCAGCAGCCAAGATTGGGGTACGGGGGGGCCGAACTATGGCTACACCTTC. Its protein is CASSQDWGTGGPNYGYTF.

The gene calls are TRBV6-1 and TRBJ1-5, with TRBD1 identical over 7 bases. The CDR3 has 16 amino acids. CDR1 and CDR2 (germline): MNHNS, SASEGT. V lost 0 bases and J lost 5; bases outside the gene matches: 7. The CDR3 nucleotides read TGTGCCAGCAGTGAAGCGCAGACAGGGTCCGATCAGCCCCAGCATTTT. It specifies CASSEAQTGSDQPQHF.

The V and J genes are TRBV27 and TRBJ1-5; 9 bases align to TRBD1. The junction had 5 bases not matched to a gene; V was cut back by 6 bases and J by 5 bases. From germline, CDR1 is MNHEY and CDR2 SMNVEV (reference sequence). This CDR3 has 14 amino acids. In DNA, the CDR3 is TGTGCCAGCAGGCGGACAGGGGATCATCAGCCCCAGCATTTT. Protein: CASRRTGDHQPQHF.

The chain recombines TRBV5-1 with TRBJ2-7; 10 bases agree with TRBD1. The trim removed 0 bases at V and 7 bases at J, leaving 4 bases unmatched. CDR1 and CDR2 (germline): SGHRS, YFSETQ. The CDR3 runs to 14 residues. CDR3 sequence: CASSLGTGGGEQYF. The DNA of the CDR3 is TGCGCCAGCAGCTTGGGGACAGGGGGAGGGGAGCAGTACTTC. The full variable domain, with the rest looked up from reference TRBV5-1 and TRBJ2-7, is KAGVTQTPRYLIKTRGQQVTLSCSPISGHRSVSWYQQTPGQGLQFLFEYFSETQRNKGNFPGRFSGRQFSNSRSEMNVSTLELGDSALYLCASSLGTGGGEQYFGPGTRLTVT.

This chain links TRBV6-6 with TRBJ1-3; weak D call: TRBD1 (6 bases). CDR1 MNHNY and CDR2 SVGAGI come from the germline V gene (reference sequence). The CDR3 has 17 residues. V was cut by 5 bases and J by 0 bases, with 17 bases left in between. The CDR3 loop is CASSPGGGSSSGNTIYF. CDR3 bases: TGTGCCAGCAGTCCCGGCGGGGGCTCAAGCTCTGGAAACACCATATATTTT.

This clone appeared a few times. Here the CDR3 reads CASSLRQGDEAFF. The CDR3 DNA reads TGCGCCAGCAGCTTGAGGCAGGGGGATGAAGCTTTCTTT. The V call is TRBV5-1, the J call TRBJ1-1; TRBD1 aligns across 7 bases. The V segment lost 1 base and the J segment 7 bases; nucleotides outside the gene matches: 4. CDR1 is SGHRS, CDR2 YFSETQ, per germline. The CDR3 totals 13 residues.

The chain is built from TRBV18 and TRBJ2-7; D gene ambiguous. Germline CDR1 reads KGHSH; CDR2 reads LQKENI. Trimming took off 5 bases at V and 0 bases at J, with 8 bases between the two ends. This CDR3 comprises 13 residues. The CDR3 DNA sequence: TGTGCCAGCTCAGGGGATTCCTCCTACGAGCAGTACTTC. Translating gives CASSGDSSYEQYF.

The rearrangement links TRBV5-1 to TRBJ2-5, with TRBD2 matching 7 bases. The CDR3 sequence is 15 residues long. V dropped 0 bases and J dropped 2; count of bases not matched to a gene: 4. Germline V gene sequence: CDR1 SGHRS, CDR2 YFSETQ. The CDR3 is CASSLEAGDQETQYF. In DNA, the CDR3 is TGCGCCAGCAGCTTGGAGGCGGGAGATCAAGAGACCCAGTACTTC.

The rearrangement joins TRBV19 to TRBJ2-7, with TRBD1 matching over 10 bases. The CDR3 spans 13 residues. V was clipped by 5 bases and J by 6 bases; unmatched bases: 4. Germline assignment: CDR1 LNHDA and CDR2 SQIVND (reference sequence). The CDR3 nucleotides are TGTGCCAGTAGTCGGGACAGGGGAGGCGAGCAGTACTTC. It is translated as CASSRDRGGEQYF.

This chain uses TRBV25-1 with TRBJ2-3; TRBD2 matches 7 bases. The trim removed 7 bases at V and 0 bases at J, leaving 4 bases unmatched. CDR1 is MGHDK and CDR2 is SYGVNS in the germline V gene. CDR3 length equals 14 residues. The DNA of the CDR3 is TGTGCCAGCAAGCTAGCGGCTAGCACAGATACGCAGTATTTT. Translated: CASKLAASTDTQYF.

This rearrangement joins TRBV10-1 to TRBJ2-7; TRBD1 is a possible D gene (6 bases). The CDR3 runs to 16 residues. Looked up from germline, CDR1 is WNHNN and CDR2 is SYGVQD (reference sequence). Between the trimmed V and J ends, which lost 7 bases and 1 base, there was a span of 20 bases. This CDR3 reads CASINSPGDESYEQYF. CDR3 in DNA: TGCGCCAGCATCAATTCACCAGGGGACGAGTCCTACGAGCAGTACTTC.

This chain uses TRBV25-1 with TRBJ2-7; 12 nucleotides line up with TRBD2. CDR1 and CDR2 from the germline V gene are MGHDK and SYGVNS. The junction had 2 bases not matched to a gene; V was cut back by 5 bases and J by 3 bases. CDR3 length: 14 residues. The CDR3 DNA reads as TGTGCCAGCAGTCTAGCGGGAGGGAACTACGAGCAGTACTTC. It is translated as CASSLAGGNYEQYF.

The CDR3 sequence: CASSARQVGGEKLFF. The CDR3 region has the DNA TGCGCCAGCAGCGCCCGACAGGTGGGGGGGGAAAAACTGTTTTTT. This rearrangement joins TRBV5-1 to TRBJ1-4; tentatively, D is TRBD1 (6 bases). Between the trimmed V and J ends, which lost 4 bases and 8 bases, there was a span of 18 bases. CDR1 is SGHRS and CDR2 is YFSETQ in the germline V gene. The CDR3 covers 15 residues.

The rearrangement links TRBV7-9 to TRBJ1-5; 7 positions agree with TRBD1. CDR1 is SEHNR and CDR2 is FQNEAQ in the germline V gene (reference sequence). The V segment lost 2 bases and the J segment 2 bases; nucleotides outside the gene matches: 6. The CDR3 totals 16 residues. This CDR3 is CASSLSRQGGNQPQHF. CDR3 in DNA: TGTGCCAGCAGCTTATCAAGACAGGGTGGCAATCAGCCCCAGCATTTT.

The chain carries TRBV10-3 and TRBJ2-7; 7 positions match TRBD2. The germline V gene has CDR1 ENHRY and CDR2 SYGVKD. The CDR3 is 12 amino acids. V was clipped by 7 bases and J by 6 bases; unmatched bases: 6. CDR3 in amino acids: CAIKREGSEQYF. CDR3 DNA: TGTGCCATCAAGAGGGAGGGATCCGAGCAGTACTTC.

This chain uses TRBV10-3 with TRBJ2-1; maybe TRBD2 (5 bases). V dropped 9 bases and J dropped 5 bases, with 17 bases sitting between them. This CDR3 spans 14 amino acids. The germline V gene has CDR1 ENHRY and CDR2 SYGVKD. The DNA for the CDR3 is TGTGCCATTACTGATACTAGTGACAACAATGAGCAGTTCTTC. It yields the protein CAITDTSDNNEQFF.

The chain joins TRBV4-1 to TRBJ2-5; D perhaps matches TRBD1 (6 bases). Trimming pared 4 bases from V and 2 bases from J, leaving 14 bases between. Germline loops: CDR1 MGHRA, CDR2 YSYEKL. The CDR3 is made up of 15 amino acids. DNA of the CDR3: TGCGCCAGCAGCCCGAACAGGGATTTACAAGAGACCCAGTACTTC. It specifies CASSPNRDLQETQYF.

The genes are TRBV24-1 and TRBJ2-4; D is unresolved. Germline V gene lookup returns CDR1 KGHDR and CDR2 SFDVKD. This CDR3 is built from 15 residues. The V end was cut by 3 bases, the J end by 5 bases, with 13 bases between. In nucleotides, the CDR3 is TGTGCCACCAGTGATCATCGGACCCTCCAAAACATTCAGTACTTC. Translating it yields CATSDHRTLQNIQYF.

The CDR3 loop is CASTNWGGAMDEQYF. The CDR3 DNA is TGTGCCAGCACCAATTGGGGGGGGGCTATGGACGAGCAGTACTTC. This chain joins TRBV5-6 and TRBJ2-7; a weak D match, TRBD2 (7 bases). Germline lookup yields CDR1 SGHDT and CDR2 YYEEEE. V was cut by 6 bases and J by 5 bases, with 21 bases left in between. The CDR3 spans 15 residues.